The 8 T cell receptor beta chains given below trace back to one sample, sequenced in a study of T cell responses to AZD1222 COVID-19 vaccine. Method: immunoSEQ multiplex PCR; TCRdb's copy keeps in-frame clones and lacks some. The sample consists of about 140,000 clones, 88% of them appearing once. Sequences were derived from peripheral blood, sampled on day 0 of AZD1222 vaccination. The receptors here all came from an adult in good health.

This chain joins TRBV5-6 and TRBJ1-6; TRBD1 matches at 10 bases. The CDR3 totals 14 residues. Trimming cost V 3 bases and J 8 bases; bases outside gene matches: 2. Per germline, CDR1 SGHDT and CDR2 YYEEEE. The CDR3 sequence: CASSSDRGDSPLHF. The CDR3 DNA reads as TGTGCCAGCAGCTCGGACAGGGGGGATTCACCCCTCCACTTT.

This clone was seen a single time. This rearrangement joins TRBV2 to TRBJ1-1; D perhaps matches TRBD1 (6 bases). V was trimmed by 1 base and J by 5 bases, leaving 8 bases between them. This CDR3 spans 13 amino acids. CDR1 is SNHLY and CDR2 is FYNNEI in the germline V gene. DNA of the CDR3: TGTGCCAGCAGTGAAGAGGGGGGAACTGAAGCTTTCTTT. It translates to CASSEEGGTEAFF.

V and J are TRBV18 and TRBJ2-5; D gene ambiguous. The length of the CDR3 is 14 residues. With 3 bases removed from V and 5 bases from J, the gap between germline ends came to 13 bases. Germline V gives CDR1 KGHSH, CDR2 LQKENI. This chain's CDR3 is CASSPTDFGETQYF. The DNA of the CDR3 is TGTGCCAGCTCACCTACAGATTTTGGGGAGACCCAGTACTTC.

V usage is TRBV20-1 and J usage is TRBJ1-1; unclear D gene. Between the trimmed V and J ends, which lost 2 bases and 7 bases, there was a span of 5 bases. This CDR3 has 10 amino acids. Germline V gene lookup returns CDR1 DFQATT and CDR2 SNEGSKA (reference sequence). The CDR3 region has the DNA TGCAGTGCTAGACAATATGAAGCTTTCTTT. It translates to CSARQYEAFF.

The chain recombines TRBV6-5 with TRBJ2-3; tentatively, D is TRBD1 (6 bases). The V gene's germline CDR1 is MNHEY and CDR2 SVGAGI. With 2 bases removed from V and 0 bases from J, the gap between germline ends came to 12 bases. This CDR3 region has 16 residues. CDR3 DNA sequence: TGTGCCAGCAGTTACGCAGGGGTTGGTAGCACAGATACGCAGTATTTT. Protein: CASSYAGVGSTDTQYF.

This rearrangement joins TRBV5-1 to TRBJ2-6, with 7 bases identical to TRBD1. The length of the CDR3 is 17 residues. Per the germline V gene, CDR1 is SGHRS and CDR2 is YFSETQ. With V trimmed by 4 bases and J by 1 base, 8 bases remained unmatched. This chain's CDR3 is CASSPGQLLSGANVLTF. The CDR3 coding sequence is TGCGCCAGCAGCCCGGGACAGCTATTATCTGGGGCCAACGTCCTGACTTTC.

The count of this clone is one. This chain connects TRBV27 to TRBJ1-5; tentatively, D is TRBD1 (5 bases). The CDR3 is made up of 12 amino acids. Germline V lookup: CDR1 MNHEY, CDR2 SMNVEV (reference sequence). Between the trimmed V and J ends, which lost 11 bases and 4 bases, there was a span of 12 bases. Written as DNA, the CDR3 is TGTGCCTCCAGGGCGGGGAATCAGCCCCAGCATTTT. Its protein is CASRAGNQPQHF.

This clone has more than one count but fewer than ten. V usage is TRBV27 and J usage is TRBJ2-2; D is unclear. The CDR3 runs 16 residues. The germline gives CDR1 MNHEY, CDR2 SMNVEV (reference sequence). The V end was cut by 5 bases, the J end by 2 bases, with 15 bases between. This chain's CDR3 is CASSRLSSTNTGELFF. The CDR3 DNA follows: TGTGCCAGCAGTCGCCTTTCTAGTACCAACACCGGGGAGCTGTTTTTT.